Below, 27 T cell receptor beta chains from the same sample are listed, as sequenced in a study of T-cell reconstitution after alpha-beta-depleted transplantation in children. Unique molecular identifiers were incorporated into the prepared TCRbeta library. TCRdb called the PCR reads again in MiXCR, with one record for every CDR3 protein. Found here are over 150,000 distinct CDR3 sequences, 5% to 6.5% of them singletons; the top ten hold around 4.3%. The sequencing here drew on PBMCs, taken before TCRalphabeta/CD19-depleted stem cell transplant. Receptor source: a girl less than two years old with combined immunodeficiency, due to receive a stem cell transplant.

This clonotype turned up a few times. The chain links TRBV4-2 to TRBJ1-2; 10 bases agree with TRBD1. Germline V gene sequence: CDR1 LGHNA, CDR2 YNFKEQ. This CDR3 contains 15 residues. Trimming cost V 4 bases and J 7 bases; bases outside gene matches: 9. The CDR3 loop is CASSPPGTGDSGYTF. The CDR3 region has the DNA TGTGCCAGCAGCCCTCCCGGGACAGGGGATAGTGGCTACACCTTC.

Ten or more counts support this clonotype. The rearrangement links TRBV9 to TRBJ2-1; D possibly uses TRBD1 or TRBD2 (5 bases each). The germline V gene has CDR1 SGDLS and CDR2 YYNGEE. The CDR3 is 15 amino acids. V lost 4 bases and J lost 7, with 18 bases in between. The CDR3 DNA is TGTGCCAGCAGCTCCCAGGGAGAGACTACGAATGAGCAGTTCTTC. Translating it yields CASSSQGETTNEQFF.

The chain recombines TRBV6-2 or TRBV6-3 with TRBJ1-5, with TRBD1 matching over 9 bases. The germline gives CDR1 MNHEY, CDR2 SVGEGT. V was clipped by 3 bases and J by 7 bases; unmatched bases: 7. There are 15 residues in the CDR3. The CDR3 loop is CASSYHLQGAQPQHF. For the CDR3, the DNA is TGTGCCAGCAGTTATCATTTACAGGGGGCACAGCCCCAGCATTTT.

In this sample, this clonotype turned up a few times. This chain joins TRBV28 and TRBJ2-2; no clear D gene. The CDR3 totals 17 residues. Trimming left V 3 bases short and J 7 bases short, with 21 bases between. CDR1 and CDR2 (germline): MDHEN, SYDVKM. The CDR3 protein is CASSLLRASPGYGELFF. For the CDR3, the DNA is TGTGCCAGCAGTTTGCTTCGGGCCTCCCCAGGATACGGGGAGCTGTTTTTT.

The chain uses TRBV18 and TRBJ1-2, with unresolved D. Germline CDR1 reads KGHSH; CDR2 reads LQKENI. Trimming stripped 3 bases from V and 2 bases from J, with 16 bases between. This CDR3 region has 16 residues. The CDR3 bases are TGTGCCAGCTCACCCGAGGGAGGGCAGGAGAACTATGGCTACACCTTC. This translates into CASSPEGGQENYGYTF. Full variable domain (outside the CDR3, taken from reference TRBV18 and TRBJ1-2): NAGVMQNPRHLVRRRGQEARLRCSPMKGHSHVYWYRQLPEEGLKFMVYLQKENIIDESGMPKERFSAEFPKEGPSILRIQQVVRGDSAAYFCASSPEGGQENYGYTFGSGTRLTVV.

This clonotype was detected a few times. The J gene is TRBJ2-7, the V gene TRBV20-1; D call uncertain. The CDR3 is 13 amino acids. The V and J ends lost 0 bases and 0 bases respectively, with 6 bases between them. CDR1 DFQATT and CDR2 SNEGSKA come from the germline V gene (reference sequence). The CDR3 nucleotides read TGCAGTGCTAGAGAGCCTATCTCCTACGAGCAGTACTTC. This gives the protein CSAREPISYEQYF.

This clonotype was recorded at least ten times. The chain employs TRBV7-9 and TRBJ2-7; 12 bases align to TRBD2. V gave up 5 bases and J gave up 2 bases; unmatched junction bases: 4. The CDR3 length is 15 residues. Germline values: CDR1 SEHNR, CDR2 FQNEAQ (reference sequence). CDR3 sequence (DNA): TGTGCCAGCAGCGACACTAGCGGGAGGACCTACGAGCAGTACTTC. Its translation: CASSDTSGRTYEQYF.

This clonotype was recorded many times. The CDR3 here is CASSLSGPVETQYF. CDR3 in DNA: TGTGCCAGCAGCTTGAGCGGTCCGGTGGAGACCCAGTACTTC. The rearrangement uses TRBV5-5 and TRBJ2-5, with a possible D match to TRBD2 (5 bases). CDR3 length: 14 amino acids. V was trimmed by 1 base and J by 5 bases, leaving 12 bases between them. Germline CDR1 and CDR2: SGHKS and YYEKEE (reference sequence). The full variable domain, completed using reference TRBV5-5 and TRBJ2-5, is DAGVTQSPTHLIKTRGQQVTLRCSPISGHKSVSWYQQVLGQGPQFIFQYYEKEERGRGNFPDRFSARQFPNYSSELNVNALLLGDSALYLCASSLSGPVETQYFGPGTRLLVL.

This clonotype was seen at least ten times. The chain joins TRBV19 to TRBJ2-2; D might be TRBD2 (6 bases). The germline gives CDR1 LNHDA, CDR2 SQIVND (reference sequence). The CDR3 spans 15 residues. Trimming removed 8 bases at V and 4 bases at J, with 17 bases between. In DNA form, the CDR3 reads TGTGCCAGTGTTCAGGGAGGTAGCGGCACCGGGGAGCTGTTTTTT. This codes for CASVQGGSGTGELFF.

The CDR3 DNA sequence: TGTGCCAGCAGCTCCCTTGGGACCCTAAATGAAAAACTGTTTTTT. Its translation is CASSSLGTLNEKLFF. This chain links TRBV7-2 with TRBJ1-4; D is perhaps TRBD1 (5 bases). V dropped 4 bases and J dropped 5 bases, with 14 bases sitting between them. The germline V gene encodes CDR1 SGHTA and CDR2 FQGNSA. The CDR3 is 15 residues long.

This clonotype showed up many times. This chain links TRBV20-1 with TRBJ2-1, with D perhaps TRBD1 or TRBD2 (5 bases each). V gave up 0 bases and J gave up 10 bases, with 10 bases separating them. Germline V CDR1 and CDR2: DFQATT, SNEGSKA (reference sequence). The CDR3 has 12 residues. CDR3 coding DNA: TGCAGTGCTAGAGAAGGGACGGGAGAGCAGTTCTTC. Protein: CSAREGTGEQFF.

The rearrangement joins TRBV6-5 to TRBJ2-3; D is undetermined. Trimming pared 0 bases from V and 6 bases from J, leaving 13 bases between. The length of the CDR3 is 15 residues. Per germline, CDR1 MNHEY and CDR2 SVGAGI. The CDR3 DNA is TGTGCCAGCAGTTACTCGGCTATTACCCCCGATACGCAGTATTTT. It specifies CASSYSAITPDTQYF.

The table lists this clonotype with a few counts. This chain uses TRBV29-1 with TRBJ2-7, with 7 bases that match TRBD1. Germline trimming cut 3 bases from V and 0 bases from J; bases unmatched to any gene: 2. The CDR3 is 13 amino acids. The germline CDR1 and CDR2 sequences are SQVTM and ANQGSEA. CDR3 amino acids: CSVEGQNSYEQYF. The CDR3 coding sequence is TGCAGCGTTGAGGGACAGAACTCCTACGAGCAGTACTTC.

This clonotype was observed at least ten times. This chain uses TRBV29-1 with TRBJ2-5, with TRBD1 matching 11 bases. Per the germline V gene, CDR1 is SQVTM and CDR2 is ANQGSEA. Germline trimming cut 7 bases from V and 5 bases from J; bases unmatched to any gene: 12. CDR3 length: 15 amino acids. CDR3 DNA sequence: TGCAGCGCAACCGGGACAGGGGGGAAAGTCGAGACCCAGTACTTC. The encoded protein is CSATGTGGKVETQYF.

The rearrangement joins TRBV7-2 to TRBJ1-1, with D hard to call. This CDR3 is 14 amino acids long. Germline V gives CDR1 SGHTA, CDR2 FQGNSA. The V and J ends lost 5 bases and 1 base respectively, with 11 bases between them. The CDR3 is CASSPWGGNTEAFF. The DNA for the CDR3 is TGTGCCAGCAGCCCTTGGGGAGGGAACACTGAAGCTTTCTTT.

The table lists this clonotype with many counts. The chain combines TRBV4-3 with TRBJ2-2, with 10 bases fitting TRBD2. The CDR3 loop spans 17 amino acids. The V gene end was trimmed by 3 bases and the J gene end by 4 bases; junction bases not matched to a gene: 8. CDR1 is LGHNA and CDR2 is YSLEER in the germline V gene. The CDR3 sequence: CASSHSLAGGPTGELFF. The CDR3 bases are TGCGCCAGCAGCCATTCTTTAGCGGGGGGCCCCACCGGGGAGCTGTTTTTT.

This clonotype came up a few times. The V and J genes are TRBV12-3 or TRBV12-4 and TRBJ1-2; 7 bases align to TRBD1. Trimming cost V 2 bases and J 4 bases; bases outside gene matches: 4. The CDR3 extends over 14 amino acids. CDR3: CASSLTGQIYGYTF. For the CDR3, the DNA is TGTGCCAGCAGTTTAACGGGACAGATCTATGGCTACACCTTC.

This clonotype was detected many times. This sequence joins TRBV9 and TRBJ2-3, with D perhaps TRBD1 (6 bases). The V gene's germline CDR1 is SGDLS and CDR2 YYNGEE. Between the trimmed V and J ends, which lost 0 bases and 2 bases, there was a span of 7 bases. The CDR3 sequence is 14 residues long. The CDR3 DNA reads TGTGCCAGCAGCGTAGAGGGGGTCACAGATACGCAGTATTTT. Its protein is CASSVEGVTDTQYF.

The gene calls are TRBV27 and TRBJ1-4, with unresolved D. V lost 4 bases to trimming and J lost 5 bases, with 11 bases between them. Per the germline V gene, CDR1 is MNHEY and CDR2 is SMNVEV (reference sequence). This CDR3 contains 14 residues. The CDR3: CASSSGQENEKLFF. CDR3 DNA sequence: TGTGCCAGCAGTTCCGGGCAGGAAAATGAAAAACTGTTTTTT.

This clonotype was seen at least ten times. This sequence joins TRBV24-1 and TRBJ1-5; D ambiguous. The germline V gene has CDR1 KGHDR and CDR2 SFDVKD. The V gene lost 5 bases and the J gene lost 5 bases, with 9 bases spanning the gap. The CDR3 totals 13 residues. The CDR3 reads CATSVAAHQPQHF. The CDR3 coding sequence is TGTGCCACCAGTGTTGCAGCGCATCAGCCCCAGCATTTT.

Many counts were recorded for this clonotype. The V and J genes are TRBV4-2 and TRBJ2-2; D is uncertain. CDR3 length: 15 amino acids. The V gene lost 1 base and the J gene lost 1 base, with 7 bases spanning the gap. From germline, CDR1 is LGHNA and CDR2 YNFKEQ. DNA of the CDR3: TGTGCCAGCAGCCAAGTGTGGGTGAACACCGGGGAGCTGTTTTTT. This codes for CASSQVWVNTGELFF.

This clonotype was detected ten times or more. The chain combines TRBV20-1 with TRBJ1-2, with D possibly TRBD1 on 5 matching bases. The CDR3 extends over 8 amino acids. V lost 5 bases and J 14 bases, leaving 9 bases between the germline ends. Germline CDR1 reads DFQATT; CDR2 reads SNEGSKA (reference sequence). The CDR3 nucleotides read TGCAGTGCTGGTGGGGGGACCTTC. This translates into CSAGGGTF.

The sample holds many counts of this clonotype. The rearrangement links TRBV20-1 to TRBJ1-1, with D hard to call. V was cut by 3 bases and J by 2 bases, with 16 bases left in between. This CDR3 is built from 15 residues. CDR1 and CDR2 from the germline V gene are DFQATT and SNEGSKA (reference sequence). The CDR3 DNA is TGCAGTGCTAGTAGTCGACCCTCCGGCAACACTGAAGCTTTCTTT. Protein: CSASSRPSGNTEAFF.

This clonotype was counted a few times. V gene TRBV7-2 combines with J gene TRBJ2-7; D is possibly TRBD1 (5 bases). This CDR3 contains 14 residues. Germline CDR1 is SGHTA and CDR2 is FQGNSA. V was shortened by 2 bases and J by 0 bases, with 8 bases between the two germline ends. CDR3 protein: CASSLLGDSYEQYF. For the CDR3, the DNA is TGTGCCAGCAGCTTATTAGGGGACTCCTACGAGCAGTACTTC.

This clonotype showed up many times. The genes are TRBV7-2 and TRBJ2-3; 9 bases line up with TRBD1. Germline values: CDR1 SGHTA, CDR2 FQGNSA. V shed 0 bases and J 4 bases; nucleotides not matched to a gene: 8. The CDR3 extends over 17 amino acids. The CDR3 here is CASSLATGGASADTQYF. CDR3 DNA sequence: TGTGCCAGCAGCTTAGCAACAGGGGGCGCGAGTGCAGATACGCAGTATTTT.

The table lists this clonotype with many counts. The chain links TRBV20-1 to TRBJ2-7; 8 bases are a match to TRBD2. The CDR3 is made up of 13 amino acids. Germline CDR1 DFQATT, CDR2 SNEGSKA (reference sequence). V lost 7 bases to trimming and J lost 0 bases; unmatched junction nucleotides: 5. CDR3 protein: CSVPGLVSYEQYF. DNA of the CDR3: TGCAGTGTTCCGGGACTAGTCTCCTACGAGCAGTACTTC.

Here the CDR3 reads CSATVESGEYNEQFF. In nucleotides, the CDR3 is TGCAGTGCTACAGTCGAGAGCGGGGAGTACAATGAGCAGTTCTTC. The chain couples TRBV20-1 to TRBJ2-1, with 7 bases lining up with TRBD2. This CDR3 is built from 15 residues. The germline CDR1 and CDR2 sequences are DFQATT and SNEGSKA (reference sequence). Trimming removed 4 bases from V and 4 bases from J; junction bases left unmatched: 10.